This is a list of T cell receptor beta chains from one sample in a study of T cell repertoires in cytomegalovirus infection. TCRdb reprocessed the reads with MiXCR, giving one entry per CDR3 protein. The sample carries 680,000 or so distinct CDR3 sequences, 35% recorded once. Sample: PBMCs. Receptors were obtained from a human donor in good health (CMV status not recorded). Some clones in this sample may be carry-over from other donors' samples. The CDR3 runs from the conserved cysteine through the conserved F or W. Clone sizes are given selectively: once, few, many, or a class where the clone is expanded.

clone_size v_call cdr3_aa
once TRBV12-3/TRBV12-4 CASSLRSGSSGANVLTF
. TRBV7-2 CASSLDRASSGANVLTF
many TRBV11-2 CASSPQGARGNEQFF
many TRBV12-3/TRBV12-4 CASSFPPGTPVPATNEKLFF
few TRBV27 CASSGQGATGELFF
. TRBV28 CASSSGTVIETQYF
few TRBV4-1 CASSLRLAGVQGRSNEQFF
. TRBV5-4 CASSVQAGFTDTQYF
few TRBV28 CASSGESFSGRNEQYF
many TRBV14 CASSQGRRPYGYTF
once TRBV28 CASSRATVIYEQYF
. TRBV6-5 CASSYLRASSYNEQFF
. TRBV19 CASRLGQGWNTEAFF
few TRBV4-2 CASSPLLGQGASSNQPQHF
many TRBV11-2 CASSPQGDTQYF
. TRBV7-8 CDSSLATEWLYEQYF
many TRBV12-3/TRBV12-4 CASSLAGGHGPANEQFF
many TRBV7-8 CASSLAAETQYF
many TRBV28 CASSTGPTDTQYF
few TRBV6-5 CASKKTGGTSYNEQFF
few TRBV27 CASSSQGPAFSYEQYF
. TRBV28 CASSLGEHTCSNEKLFF
. TRBV7-9 CASSYAGTRDEQFF
. TRBV28 CASSLPDSTSQPQHF
. TRBV27 CARILAGASTEAFF
few TRBV28 CASSHPRDSQYTEAFF
few TRBV7-2 CASRTGLAGVTDTQYF
. TRBV4-1 CASSHAGGRSQETQYF
. TRBV25-1 CASSVGTPNSGNTIYF
many TRBV7-2 CASSLSAMNTEAFF
. TRBV11-2 CASSFSLVVGELFF
few TRBV4-1 CASSHPYGEKEELFF
. TRBV9 CASSASGGGNTGELFF
few TRBV6-5 CASSFTSGGFSYEQYF
. TRBV9 CASGRTGWRSEAFF
few TRBV11-2 CASSILAGSNTGELFF
few TRBV11-2 CASSLEWDSDHYEQYF
few TRBV3-1 CASSQASSGDTQYF
once TRBV11-1 CASSFSGGEPYEQYF
few TRBV28 CASRSGGVVKETQYF
. TRBV30 CAWRPVGGRGANVLTF
. TRBV20-1 CSAREGGRPSYEQYF